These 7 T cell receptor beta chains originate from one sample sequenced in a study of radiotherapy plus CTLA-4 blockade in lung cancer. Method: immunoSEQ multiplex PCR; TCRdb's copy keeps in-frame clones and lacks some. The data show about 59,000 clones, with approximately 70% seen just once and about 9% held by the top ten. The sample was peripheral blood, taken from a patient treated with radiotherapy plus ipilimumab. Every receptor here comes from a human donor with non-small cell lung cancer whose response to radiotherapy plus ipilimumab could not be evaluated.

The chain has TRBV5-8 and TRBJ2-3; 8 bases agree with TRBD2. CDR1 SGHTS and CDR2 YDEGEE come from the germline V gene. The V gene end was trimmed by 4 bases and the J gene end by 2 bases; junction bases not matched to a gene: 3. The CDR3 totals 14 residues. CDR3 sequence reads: CASSTTSATDTQYF. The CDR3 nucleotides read TGTGCCAGCAGCACGACTAGCGCCACAGATACGCAGTATTTT. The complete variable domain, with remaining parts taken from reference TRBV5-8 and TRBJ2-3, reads EAGVTQSPTHLIKTRGQQATLRCSPISGHTSVYWYQQALGLGLQFLLWYDEGEERNRGNFPPRFSGRQFPNYSSELNVNALELEDSALYLCASSTTSATDTQYFGPGTRLTVL.

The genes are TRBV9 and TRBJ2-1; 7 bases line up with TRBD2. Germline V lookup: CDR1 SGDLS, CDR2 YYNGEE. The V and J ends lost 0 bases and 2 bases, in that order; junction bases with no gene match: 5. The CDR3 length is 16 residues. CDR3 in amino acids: CASSVGASGTYNEQFF. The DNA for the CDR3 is TGTGCCAGCAGCGTAGGAGCCAGCGGGACCTACAATGAGCAGTTCTTC. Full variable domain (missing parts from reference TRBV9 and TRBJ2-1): DSGVTQTPKHLITATGQRVTLRCSPRSGDLSVYWYQQSLDQGLQFLIQYYNGEERAKGNILERFSAQQFPDLHSELNLSSLELGDSALYFCASSVGASGTYNEQFFGPGTRLTVL.

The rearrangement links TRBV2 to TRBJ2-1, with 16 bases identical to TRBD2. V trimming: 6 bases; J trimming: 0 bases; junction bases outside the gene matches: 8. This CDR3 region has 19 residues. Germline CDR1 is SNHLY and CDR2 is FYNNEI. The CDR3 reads CASRGTSGGAQPSYNEQFF. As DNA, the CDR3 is TGTGCCAGCAGGGGGACTAGCGGGGGGGCCCAACCCTCCTACAATGAGCAGTTCTTC.

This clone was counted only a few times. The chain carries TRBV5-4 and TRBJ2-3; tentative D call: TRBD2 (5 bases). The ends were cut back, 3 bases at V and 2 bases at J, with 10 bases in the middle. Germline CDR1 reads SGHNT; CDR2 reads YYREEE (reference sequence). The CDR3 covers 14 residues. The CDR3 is CASSSGGNTDTQYF. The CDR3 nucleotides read TGTGCCAGCAGCTCCGGAGGAAACACAGATACGCAGTATTTT.

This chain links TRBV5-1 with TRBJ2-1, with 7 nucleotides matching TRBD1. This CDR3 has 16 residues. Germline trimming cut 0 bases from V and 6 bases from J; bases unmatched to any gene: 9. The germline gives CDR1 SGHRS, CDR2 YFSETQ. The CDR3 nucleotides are TGCGCCAGCAGCTTGGGCACCGGGACAGTAGTCAATGAGCAGTTCTTC. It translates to CASSLGTGTVVNEQFF.

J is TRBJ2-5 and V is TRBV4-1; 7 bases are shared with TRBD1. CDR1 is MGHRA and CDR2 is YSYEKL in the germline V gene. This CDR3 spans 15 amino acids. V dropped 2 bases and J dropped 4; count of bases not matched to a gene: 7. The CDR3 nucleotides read TGCGCCAGCAGCCAAAAGGTCAGACAGGGAGAGACCCAGTACTTC. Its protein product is CASSQKVRQGETQYF.

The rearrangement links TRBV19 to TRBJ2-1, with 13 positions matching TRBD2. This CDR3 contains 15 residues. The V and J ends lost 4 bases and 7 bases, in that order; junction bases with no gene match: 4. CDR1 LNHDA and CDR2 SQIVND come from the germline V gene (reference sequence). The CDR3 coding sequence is TGTGCCAGTAGTACGGGACTAGCGGGAACAAATGAGCAGTTCTTC. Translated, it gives CASSTGLAGTNEQFF.